Listed below are T cell receptor beta chains from one sample, sequenced in a study of beta chain features in type 1 diabetes. The data were produced by immunoSEQ multiplex PCR, yet TCRdb's version contains in-frame clones alone and is incomplete. The sample includes 450,000 to 600,000 clones, about 32% seen only once; the top ten take 0.05% to 0.07%. The sample comprised naive CD4+ T cells from blood. All receptors derive from a man between 18 and 35 years old in good health. Both conserved end residues are part of each CDR3. The order of the fields is clone size, D gene, J gene, V gene, CDR3 DNA, CDR3 protein. A D gene is named only where the DNA matches it firmly. Expanded clones are given a class, and other clones once, few, many or no size at all.

NA | TRBD2 | TRBJ2-7 | TRBV6-5 | TGTGCCAGCAGTCCGACTAGCGGGACTTACGAGCAGTACTTC | CASSPTSGTYEQYF
few | TRBD2 | TRBJ2-5 | TRBV6-5 | TGTGCCAGCAGTTACTCGATAGCGGGAGGGGAGACCCAGTACTTC | CASSYSIAGGETQYF
few | NA | TRBJ2-3 | TRBV30 | TGTGCCTGGACCAAGTGGGGGGCTGGCACAGATACGCAGTATTTT | CAWTKWGAGTDTQYF
NA | NA | TRBJ2-7 | TRBV18 | TGTGCCAGCTCACCGGACACGGGCGAGCAGTACTTC | CASSPDTGEQYF
many | NA | TRBJ1-4 | TRBV30 | TGTGCCTGGAGTGTACAGGGTTTTGAAAAACTGTTTTTT | CAWSVQGFEKLFF
NA | NA | TRBJ2-7 | TRBV15 | TGTGCCACCAGCAGAGACATCGGCAGAAGCTACGAGCAGTACTTC | CATSRDIGRSYEQYF
NA | TRBD2 | TRBJ2-3 | TRBV11-2 | TGTGCCAGCAGCCACCACTGGGCGGGAGCTGTAGATACGCAGTATTTT | CASSHHWAGAVDTQYF
NA | NA | TRBJ1-2 | TRBV4-3 | TGCGCCAGCAGCCAAGTATTAAACTATGGCTACACCTTC | CASSQVLNYGYTF
NA | NA | TRBJ2-1 | TRBV30 | TGTGCCTGGAGTGTACGTGAGGCCTTACGGGACCTGGACAATGAGCAGTTCTTC | CAWSVREALRDLDNEQFF
few | NA | TRBJ2-7 | TRBV7-8 | TGTGCCAGCAGCTTAAACAGGGAGGTCTCCTACGAGCAGTACTTC | CASSLNREVSYEQYF
few | NA | TRBJ2-7 | TRBV29-1 | TGCAGCGTTCGGGGTAGGGTATCCTACGAGCAGTACTTC | CSVRGRVSYEQYF
few | TRBD1 | TRBJ2-1 | TRBV15 | TGTGCCACCAGCAGGGGAAGTACAGGGGCCTACAATGAGCAGTTCTTC | CATSRGSTGAYNEQFF
NA | TRBD1 | TRBJ2-7 | TRBV29-1 | TGCAGCGCTGGCGGACAGGGGAACAACGAGCAGTACTTC | CSAGGQGNNEQYF
NA | NA | TRBJ2-7 | TRBV25-1 | TGTGCCAGCAGCGAGACAGGAAGCTCCTACGAGCAGTACTTC | CASSETGSSYEQYF
NA | NA | TRBJ2-4 | TRBV7-2 | TGTGCCAGCAGACCAACTAGGAGGGGAGACATTCAGTACTTC | CASRPTRRGDIQYF
NA | TRBD2 | TRBJ2-7 | TRBV5-1 | TGCGCCAGCAGCTTGGCGGCTAGCGGGATCTACGAGCAGTACTTC | CASSLAASGIYEQYF
NA | NA | TRBJ2-1 | TRBV30 | TGTGCCTGGAGTTTCCGGACTAGGGGGGCCAATGAGCAGTTCTTC | CAWSFRTRGANEQFF
few | NA | TRBJ2-3 | TRBV28 | TGTGCCAGCGCGGCGGGACAAACAGATACGCAGTATTTT | CASAAGQTDTQYF
NA | NA | TRBJ2-1 | TRBV2 | TGTGCCAGCGTCCAGACGGCTGCTAATGAGCAGTTCTTC | CASVQTAANEQFF
few | NA | TRBJ2-7 | TRBV7-2 | TGTGCCAGCAGCTTAGAAGGAGGGTATGGTGGCGAGCAGTACTTC | CASSLEGGYGGEQYF
few | TRBD1 | TRBJ2-7 | TRBV29-1 | TGCAGCGTTTGCCGGGACAGGGCAAACGAGCAGTACTTC | CSVCRDRANEQYF
few | TRBD2 | TRBJ2-1 | TRBV9 | TGTGCCAGCAGCGCAGGGACTAGTTGGGGTGAGCAGTTCTTC | CASSAGTSWGEQFF
NA | NA | TRBJ2-1 | TRBV9 | TGTGCCAGCAGCGTAACTCTAGTCGGTCGTTACTGTGAGCAGTTCTTC | CASSVTLVGRYCEQFF
few | NA | TRBJ2-1 | TRBV5-1 | TGCGCCAGCAGCTTGGCCTCAGGTCCGGATGAGCAGTTCTTC | CASSLASGPDEQFF
once | NA | TRBJ2-7 | TRBV7-9 | TGTGCCAGCAGCTTAGGAGGGAAACTCTACGAGCAGTACTTC | CASSLGGKLYEQYF
NA | NA | TRBJ2-5 | TRBV9 | TGTGCCAGCAGCTCAGGACATACCCGCCAAGAGACCCAGTACTTC | CASSSGHTRQETQYF
NA | TRBD1 | TRBJ2-3 | TRBV2 | TGTGCCAGCAGTGAAAGGGGGCCGGGCCCAGATACGCAGTATTTT | CASSERGPGPDTQYF
few | NA | TRBJ2-7 | TRBV4-2 | TGTGCCAGCAGCCAAGATCCCCCCGGGAATACAGCCCACTACGAGCAGTACTTC | CASSQDPPGNTAHYEQYF
few | NA | TRBJ2-7 | TRBV14 | TGTGCCAGCAGCCAAGACTGGGGAAGGGGCTACGAGCAGTACTTC | CASSQDWGRGYEQYF
few | TRBD1 | TRBJ1-5 | TRBV15 | TGTGCCACCAGCAGACCTTTACAGGGGCAAGAGCCCCAGCATTTT | CATSRPLQGQEPQHF
once | NA | TRBJ1-1 | TRBV29-1 | TGCAGCGCCATAATAGGAAACACTGAAGCTTTCTTT | CSAIIGNTEAFF
NA | NA | TRBJ2-5 | TRBV9 | TGTGCCAGCAGCGTAGGCGCGATAGTGGAGACCCAGTACTTC | CASSVGAIVETQYF
few | NA | TRBJ2-7 | TRBV29-1 | TGCAGCGTTCAGGACTCTTACGAGCAGTACTTC | CSVQDSYEQYF
NA | TRBD1 | TRBJ1-1 | TRBV30 | TGTGCCTGCTCGGACGGGACAGTCACTGAAGCTTTCTTT | CACSDGTVTEAFF
few | TRBD1 | TRBJ1-2 | TRBV30 | TGTGCCTGGAGCGAAGACAGGGGCTATGGCTACACCTTC | CAWSEDRGYGYTF
NA | NA | TRBJ1-2 | TRBV30 | TGTGCCTGGAGTGTAGCGGCACGAGTGTACACCTTC | CAWSVAARVYTF
NA | NA | TRBJ2-1 | TRBV15 | TGTGCCACCAGCAGAGATCTGGCAGGAGCCTCGGGTGAGCAGTTCTTC | CATSRDLAGASGEQFF
NA | TRBD1 | TRBJ2-7 | TRBV19 | TGTGCCAGTAGTGTCCGATCCGGGACAGGAGCCTACGAGCAGTACTTC | CASSVRSGTGAYEQYF
NA | NA | TRBJ2-5 | TRBV5-1 | TGCGCCAGCAGCTCTCAAACTAGCGGAGGGGGCCTATGGACCCAGTACTTC | CASSSQTSGGGLWTQYF